This T cell receptor (beta chain) appears in the sequencing data of a study of blood T cell repertoires in COVID-19. Study-level information: Sites in the United States, Italy and Spain provided acute and convalescent COVID-19 samples.

TCRdb's copy holds only in-frame clones and misses some; the assay was immunoSEQ multiplex PCR. This sample has about 26,000 clones; approximately 86% occur once, and the top ten carry roughly 34%. J lost 7 bases, V lost 5 bases, and 3 bases had no gene match. The CDR3 contains 12 residues. Germline-derived CDR1 and CDR2 are MNHEY and SVGAGI. The V call is TRBV6-5, the J call TRBJ2-3; 7 bases match TRBD1. The receptor was isolated from a human donor in a cohort sampled during active COVID-19. The source material was peripheral blood. CDR3 coding DNA: TGTGCCAGCAGTAACAGGGGAAATACGCAGTATTTT. Its protein product is CASSNRGNTQYF.